This T cell receptor beta chain was documented in a study of T cells in Graves' hyperthyroidism and ophthalmopathy. Findings and limits, study-wide: Ophthalmopathy was predicted by the model a median of 6.5 months ahead of onset.

RNA transcripts were the template for amplifying TCR beta CDR3 regions. A first-round RT-PCR of the TCR CDR3 used the HTBI primer set. TCRdb ran MiXCR on the multiplex PCR reads and lists one entry per CDR3 protein. The sample lists around 400,000 distinct CDR3 sequences, 15% occurring once. This clonotype appeared many times. Antigen: not known. This CDR3 has 19 residues. Germline V gene sequence: CDR1 SGHAT, CDR2 FQNNGV. V shed 2 bases and J 3 bases; nucleotides not matched to a gene: 17. Sequencing was carried out using blood. The chain is built from TRBV11-2 and TRBJ2-5, with 8 bases identical to TRBD2. The TCR was taken from a woman aged 55-75 years with Graves' ophthalmopathy. The CDR3: CASSLKAGEPIPKKETQYF. For the CDR3, the DNA is TGTGCCAGCAGCTTAAAAGCGGGAGAACCTATCCCGAAGAAAGAGACCCAGTACTTC.